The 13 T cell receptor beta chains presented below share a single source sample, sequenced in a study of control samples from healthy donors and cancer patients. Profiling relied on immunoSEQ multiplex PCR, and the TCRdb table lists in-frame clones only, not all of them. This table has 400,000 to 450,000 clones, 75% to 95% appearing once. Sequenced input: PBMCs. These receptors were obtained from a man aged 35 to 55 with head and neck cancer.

CDR3 nucleotides: TGTGCCAGCAGCTGGGCCCTGAACACTGAAGCTTTCTTT. The encoded protein is CASSWALNTEAFF. The chain combines TRBV11-3 with TRBJ1-1; D remains ambiguous. This CDR3 region has 13 residues. With 4 bases removed from V and 0 bases from J, the gap between germline ends came to 6 bases. Per the germline V gene, CDR1 is SGHNT and CDR2 is YENEEA.

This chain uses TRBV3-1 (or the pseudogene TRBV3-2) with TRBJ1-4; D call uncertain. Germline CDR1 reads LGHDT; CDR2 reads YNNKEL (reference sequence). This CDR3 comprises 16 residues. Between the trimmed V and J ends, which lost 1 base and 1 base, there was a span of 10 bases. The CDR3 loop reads CASSQGVKITNEKLFF. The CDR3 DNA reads TGTGCCAGCAGCCAAGGGGTCAAGATAACTAATGAAAAACTGTTTTTT.

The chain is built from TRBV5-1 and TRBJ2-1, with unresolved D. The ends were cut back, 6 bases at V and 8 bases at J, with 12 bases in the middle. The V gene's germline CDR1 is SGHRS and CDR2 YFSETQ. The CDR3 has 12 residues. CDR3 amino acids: CASISQADEQFF. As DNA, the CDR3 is TGCGCCAGCATAAGTCAGGCCGATGAGCAGTTCTTC.

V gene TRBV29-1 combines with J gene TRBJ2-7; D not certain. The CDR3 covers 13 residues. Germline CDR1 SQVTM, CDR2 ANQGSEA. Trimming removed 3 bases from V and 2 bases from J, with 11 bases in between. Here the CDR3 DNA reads TGCAGCGTTGACGGAGATTCCACCTACGAGCAGTACTTC. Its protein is CSVDGDSTYEQYF.

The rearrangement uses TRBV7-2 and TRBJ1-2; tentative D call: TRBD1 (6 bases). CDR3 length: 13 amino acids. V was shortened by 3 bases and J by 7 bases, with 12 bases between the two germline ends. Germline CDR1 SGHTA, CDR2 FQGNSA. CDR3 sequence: CASSFRGDRGYTF. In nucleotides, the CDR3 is TGTGCCAGCAGCTTCAGGGGCGATCGTGGCTACACCTTC.

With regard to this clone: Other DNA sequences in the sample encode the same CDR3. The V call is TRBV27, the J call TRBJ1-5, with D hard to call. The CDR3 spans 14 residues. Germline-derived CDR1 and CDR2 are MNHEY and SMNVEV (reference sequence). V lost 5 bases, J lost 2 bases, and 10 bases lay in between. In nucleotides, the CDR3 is TGTGCCAGCAGTCTCAAGGCTGGCAATCAGCCCCAGCATTTT. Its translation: CASSLKAGNQPQHF.

DNA of the CDR3: TGTGCCAGCAGCTTGACAAACAGGGAAACTGAAGCTTTCTTT. Translating it yields CASSLTNRETEAFF. The chain combines TRBV5-4 with TRBJ1-1, with D possibly being TRBD1 (6 bases). This CDR3 contains 14 residues. The germline V and J ends were trimmed by 1 base and 5 bases, with 12 bases remaining between them. CDR1 is SGHNT and CDR2 is YYREEE in the germline V gene (reference sequence).

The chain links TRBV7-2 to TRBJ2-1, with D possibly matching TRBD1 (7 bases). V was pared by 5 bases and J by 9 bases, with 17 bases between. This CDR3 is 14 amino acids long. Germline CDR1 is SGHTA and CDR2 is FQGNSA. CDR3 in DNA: TGTGCCAGCAGCCCGCAGACAGGGACTCCTGAGCAGTTCTTC. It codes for CASSPQTGTPEQFF.

This CDR3 reads CASSLDFPAEANVLTF. CDR3 DNA: TGCGCCAGCAGCTTGGATTTTCCGGCTGAGGCCAACGTCCTGACTTTC. The chain couples TRBV5-1 to TRBJ2-6; D gene unclear. Trimming took 0 bases from V and 6 from J, leaving 13 bases between them. From germline, CDR1 is SGHRS and CDR2 YFSETQ. The CDR3 loop spans 16 amino acids.

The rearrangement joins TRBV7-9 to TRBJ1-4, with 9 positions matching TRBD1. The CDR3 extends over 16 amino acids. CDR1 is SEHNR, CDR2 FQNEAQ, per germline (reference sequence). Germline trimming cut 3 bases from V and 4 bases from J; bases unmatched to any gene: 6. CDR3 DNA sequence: TGTGCCAGCAGCTTTACAGGGGGCGCAGATAATGAAAAACTGTTTTTT. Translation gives CASSFTGGADNEKLFF.

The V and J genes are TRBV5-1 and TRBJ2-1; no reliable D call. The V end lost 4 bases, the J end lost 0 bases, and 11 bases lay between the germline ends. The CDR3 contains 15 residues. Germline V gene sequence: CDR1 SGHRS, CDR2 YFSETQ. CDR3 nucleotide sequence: TGCGCCAGCAGCAACCCGACGAGCTCCTACAATGAGCAGTTCTTC. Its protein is CASSNPTSSYNEQFF.

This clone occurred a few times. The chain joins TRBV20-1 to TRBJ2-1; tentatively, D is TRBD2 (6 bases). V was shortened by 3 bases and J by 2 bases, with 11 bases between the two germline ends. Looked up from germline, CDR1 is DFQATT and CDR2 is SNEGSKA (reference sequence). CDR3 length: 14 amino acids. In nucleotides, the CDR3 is TGCAGTGCTAGTACGCTAGCGCCCTACAATGAGCAGTTCTTC. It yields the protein CSASTLAPYNEQFF.

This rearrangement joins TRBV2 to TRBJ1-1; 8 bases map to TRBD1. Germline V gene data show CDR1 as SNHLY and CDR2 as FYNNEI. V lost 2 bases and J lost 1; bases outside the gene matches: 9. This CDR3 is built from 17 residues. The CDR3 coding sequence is TGTGCCAGCAGTGAACGAGTATTTGGACAGGGGAACACTGAAGCTTTCTTT. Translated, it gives CASSERVFGQGNTEAFF.